Presented here are 21 T cell receptor beta chains from one specimen sequenced in a study of cytomegalovirus exposure and HLA in healthy donors (dated 2017 in TCRdb). Libraries were prepared through the immunoSEQ multiplex PCR assay. For the multiplex PCR, a mixture combining 60 forward primers for TCR Vbeta segments and 13 reverse primers for TCR Jbeta segments was used. In its TCRdb copy, this immuneACCESS table keeps in-frame sequences only and misses some clones. Where compared with another copy, unresolved V genes explain less than half of these, and the others have no known cause. This sample comprises about 160,000 clones, roughly 80% of them detected only once. 7.5% to 9.5% of the sample rests with the top ten. The specimen was PBMCs. The receptors were gathered from a male donor in good health and CMV-seropositive.

Written as DNA, the CDR3 is TGTGCCAGCAGCCCCCAAATAGGGGGCACAGATACGCAGTATTTT. It is translated as CASSPQIGGTDTQYF. The rearrangement joins TRBV7-2 to TRBJ2-3, with D perhaps TRBD1 (5 bases). CDR1 and CDR2 (germline): SGHTA, FQGNSA. With 5 bases removed from V and 1 base from J, the gap between germline ends came to 13 bases. The CDR3 sequence is 15 residues long. Drawing the rest from reference TRBV7-2 and TRBJ2-3, the complete variable domain is GAGVSQSPSNKVTEKGKDVELRCDPISGHTALYWYRQSLGQGLEFLIYFQGNSAPDKSGLPSDRFSAERTGGSVSTLTIQRTQQEDSAVYLCASSPQIGGTDTQYFGPGTRLTVL.

This chain connects TRBV5-1 to TRBJ2-1, with 9 bases matching TRBD2. The CDR3 has 18 residues. Trimming took 1 base from V and 2 from J; bases not matched to a gene: 10. Germline values: CDR1 SGHRS, CDR2 YFSETQ. CDR3 nucleotide sequence: TGCGCCAGCAGCTTGCCTAGCGGGGAGGAAGTGACCTACAATGAGCAGTTCTTC. Translated, it gives CASSLPSGEEVTYNEQFF.

The rearrangement uses TRBV19 and TRBJ1-1; 11 bases align to TRBD1. Trimming cost V 5 bases and J 10 bases; bases outside gene matches: 12. CDR3 length equals 15 residues. Germline CDR1 reads LNHDA; CDR2 reads SQIVND (reference sequence). CDR3 DNA: TGTGCCAGTAGTCCGAGGACAGGGGGCATAATGGGAGCTTTCTTT. Translation gives CASSPRTGGIMGAFF.

The CDR3 coding sequence is TGCGCCAGCAGCCAAGCGGCTAGCGGGAGTTCGAAGACCCAGTACTTC. It translates to CASSQAASGSSKTQYF. The V call is TRBV4-3, the J call TRBJ2-5; 10 bases fit TRBD2. This CDR3 has 16 amino acids. The V gene's germline CDR1 is LGHNA and CDR2 YSLEER. With V trimmed by 1 base and J by 6 bases, 8 bases remained unmatched.

CDR3 amino acids: CASSPGQIQETQYF. Here the CDR3 DNA reads TGCGCCAGCAGCCCAGGACAGATTCAAGAGACCCAGTACTTC. J is TRBJ2-5 and V is TRBV5-1; TRBD1 might be the D (6 bases). Germline CDR1 and CDR2: SGHRS and YFSETQ. This CDR3 has 14 residues. Between the trimmed V and J ends, which lost 4 bases and 2 bases, there was a span of 12 bases.

V usage is TRBV2 and J usage is TRBJ2-1; TRBD1 agrees at 9 bases. The CDR3 is 15 amino acids. With V trimmed by 7 bases and J by 5 bases, 9 bases remained unmatched. Germline V gene sequence: CDR1 SNHLY, CDR2 FYNNEI. The DNA for the CDR3 is TGTGCCAGCAAGGAACAGGGGGCTTTCAACAATGAGCAGTTCTTC. Its translation is CASKEQGAFNNEQFF.

The chain is built from TRBV5-1 and TRBJ1-1; 7 bases are a match to TRBD1. CDR1 and CDR2 (germline): SGHRS, YFSETQ. V lost 1 base to trimming and J lost 5 bases; unmatched junction nucleotides: 5. The CDR3 has 14 residues. As DNA, the CDR3 is TGCGCCAGCAGCTTGAGGGGGCGCGGTACTGAAGCTTTCTTT. Its protein is CASSLRGRGTEAFF.

The chain links TRBV7-8 to TRBJ1-1; tentatively, D is TRBD1 (5 bases). Per the germline V gene, CDR1 is SGHVS and CDR2 is FQNEAQ. The CDR3 has 13 amino acids. V lost 0 bases to trimming and J lost 4 bases, with 6 bases between them. CDR3 nucleotides: TGTGCCAGCAGCTTAGCAGGGGTCACTGAAGCTTTCTTT. Translation gives CASSLAGVTEAFF.

The chain couples TRBV7-6 to TRBJ2-5; possibly TRBD1 for D (6 bases). The CDR3 has 13 amino acids. The germline gives CDR1 SGHVS, CDR2 FNYEAQ. The V and J ends lost 4 bases and 5 bases respectively, with 11 bases between them. CDR3: CASSSGTQETQYF. For the CDR3, the DNA is TGTGCCAGCAGCTCGGGGACACAGGAGACCCAGTACTTC.

The chain couples TRBV6-5 to TRBJ2-2; perhaps TRBD2 as D (6 bases). The germline V and J ends were trimmed by 0 bases and 6 bases, with 11 bases remaining between them. CDR1 and CDR2 from the germline V gene are MNHEY and SVGAGI. CDR3 length equals 15 residues. DNA for the CDR3: TGTGCCAGCAGTTACTCGGGGGGAAGGGCCGGGGAGCTGTTTTTT. It codes for CASSYSGGRAGELFF.

This clone was seen more than once but under ten times. V usage is TRBV10-3 and J usage is TRBJ2-2; TRBD1 agrees at 12 bases. Germline lookup yields CDR1 ENHRY and CDR2 SYGVKD. CDR3 length equals 15 residues. With V trimmed by 8 bases and J by 7 bases, 8 bases remained unmatched. The CDR3: CAIGGTGGSGGELFF. DNA of the CDR3: TGTGCCATCGGAGGGACAGGGGGCAGTGGCGGGGAGCTGTTTTTT.

The rearrangement uses TRBV9 and TRBJ2-3; 8 bases match TRBD2. Germline V gene lookup returns CDR1 SGDLS and CDR2 YYNGEE. This CDR3 region has 15 residues. The V and J ends lost 4 bases and 2 bases, in that order; junction bases with no gene match: 6. The CDR3 nucleotides are TGTGCCAGCAGCCCTTTCGGGAGGGACACAGATACGCAGTATTTT. Translated: CASSPFGRDTDTQYF.

This sequence joins TRBV6-5 and TRBJ1-2; a weak D match, TRBD1 (5 bases). The germline V gene encodes CDR1 MNHEY and CDR2 SVGAGI. The CDR3 has 13 amino acids. V was cut by 8 bases and J by 3 bases, with 13 bases left in between. The CDR3 nucleotides are TGTGCCAGCTCCCTCGGGGGAGACTATGGCTACACCTTC. This sequence encodes CASSLGGDYGYTF.

This clone was detected once. The chain links TRBV6-5 to TRBJ2-7, with D maybe TRBD1 (5 bases). Germline V gene lookup returns CDR1 MNHEY and CDR2 SVGAGI. The germline V and J ends were trimmed by 4 bases and 7 bases, with 14 bases remaining between them. The CDR3 spans 13 residues. The CDR3 loop is CASSSGALTEQYF. As DNA, the CDR3 is TGTGCCAGCAGTTCTGGGGCATTGACAGAGCAGTACTTC.

The rearrangement joins TRBV5-6 to TRBJ1-6, with 7 bases identical to TRBD1. The CDR3 length is 17 residues. J was trimmed by 0 bases and V by 4 bases; bases with no gene match: 7. Germline lookup yields CDR1 SGHDT and CDR2 YYEEEE. CDR3 DNA sequence: TGTGCCAGCAGCCAGGGACAGACGATCTCCTATAATTCACCCCTCCACTTT. It encodes CASSQGQTISYNSPLHF.

V gene TRBV4-2 combines with J gene TRBJ1-3, with D tentatively TRBD1 (5 bases). V was cut by 4 bases and J by 4 bases, with 11 bases left in between. From germline, CDR1 is LGHNA and CDR2 YNFKEQ. This CDR3 has 14 amino acids. DNA for the CDR3: TGTGCCAGCAGCCGTGGGACTTCAGGAAACACCATATATTTT. Residues: CASSRGTSGNTIYF.

The chain joins TRBV19 to TRBJ1-5; possible D gene TRBD1, 6 bases. The CDR3 is made up of 17 amino acids. The germline V gene has CDR1 LNHDA and CDR2 SQIVND (reference sequence). The germline V and J ends were trimmed by 2 bases and 0 bases, with 14 bases remaining between them. CDR3 loop: CASSISDSSYSNQPQHF. CDR3 bases: TGTGCCAGTAGTATATCGGACAGCTCCTATAGCAATCAGCCCCAGCATTTT.

The chain uses TRBV11-2 and TRBJ2-7; 9 positions agree with TRBD1. V trimming: 4 bases; J trimming: 7 bases; junction bases outside the gene matches: 8. Germline lookup yields CDR1 SGHAT and CDR2 FQNNGV. This CDR3 is built from 14 residues. CDR3 nucleotide sequence: TGTGCCAGCAGCTCGACAGGGGGATCGCTAGAGCAGTACTTC. Amino acid sequence: CASSSTGGSLEQYF.

The chain joins TRBV5-4 to TRBJ2-3, with a tentative D call TRBD1 (6 bases). CDR1 and CDR2 (germline): SGHNT, YYREEE (reference sequence). Trimming cost V 4 bases and J 0 bases, with 12 bases left between them. This CDR3 has 15 amino acids. The CDR3: CASSRQAPSTDTQYF. CDR3 DNA sequence: TGTGCCAGCAGCCGACAGGCCCCTAGCACAGATACGCAGTATTTT.

The chain uses TRBV14 and TRBJ1-1; D is unresolved. This CDR3 is 13 amino acids long. The V and J ends lost 9 bases and 0 bases respectively, with 11 bases between them. CDR1 is SGHDN, CDR2 FVKESK, per germline. This chain's CDR3 is CASCGLVNTEAFF. The CDR3 DNA sequence: TGTGCCAGTTGCGGGTTGGTGAACACTGAAGCTTTCTTT.

The chain is built from TRBV10-3 and TRBJ2-5; D unresolved. Trimming cost V 0 bases and J 3 bases, with 5 bases left between them. The CDR3 covers 13 residues. CDR1 is ENHRY, CDR2 SYGVKD, per germline. CDR3 region: CAISESREETQYF. The DNA for the CDR3 is TGTGCCATCAGTGAGTCCCGGGAAGAGACCCAGTACTTC.